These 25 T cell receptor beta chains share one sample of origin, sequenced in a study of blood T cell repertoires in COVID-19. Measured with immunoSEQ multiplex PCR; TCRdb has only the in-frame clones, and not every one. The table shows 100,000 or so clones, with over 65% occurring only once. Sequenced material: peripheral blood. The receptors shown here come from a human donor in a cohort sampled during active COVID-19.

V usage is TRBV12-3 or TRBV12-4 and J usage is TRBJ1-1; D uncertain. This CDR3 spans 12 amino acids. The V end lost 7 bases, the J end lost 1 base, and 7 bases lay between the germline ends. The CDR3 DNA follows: TGTGCCAGCAACAGCGGGAACACTGAAGCTTTCTTT. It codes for CASNSGNTEAFF.

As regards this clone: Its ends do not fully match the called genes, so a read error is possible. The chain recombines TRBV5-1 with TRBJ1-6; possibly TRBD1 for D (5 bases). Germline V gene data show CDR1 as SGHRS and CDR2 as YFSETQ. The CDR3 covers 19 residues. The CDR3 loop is CASSLGEFSTRGSNSPLHF. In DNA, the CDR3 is TGCGCCAGCAGTTTGGGGGAATTTTCGACCCGGGGTTCAAATTCACCCCTCCACTTT.

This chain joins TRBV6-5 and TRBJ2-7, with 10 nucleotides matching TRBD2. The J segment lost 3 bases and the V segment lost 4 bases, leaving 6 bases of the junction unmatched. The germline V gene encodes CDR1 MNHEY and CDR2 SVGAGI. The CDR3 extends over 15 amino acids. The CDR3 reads CASSFTSGKIYEQYF. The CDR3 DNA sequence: TGTGCCAGCAGTTTTACTAGCGGGAAGATCTACGAGCAGTACTTC.

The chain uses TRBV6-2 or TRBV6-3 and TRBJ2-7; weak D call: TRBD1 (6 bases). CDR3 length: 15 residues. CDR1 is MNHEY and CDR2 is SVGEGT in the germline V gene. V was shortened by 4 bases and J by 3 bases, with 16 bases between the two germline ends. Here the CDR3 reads CASSSGQLGGYEQYF. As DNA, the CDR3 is TGTGCCAGCAGTTCCGGACAGTTAGGGGGCTACGAGCAGTACTTC.

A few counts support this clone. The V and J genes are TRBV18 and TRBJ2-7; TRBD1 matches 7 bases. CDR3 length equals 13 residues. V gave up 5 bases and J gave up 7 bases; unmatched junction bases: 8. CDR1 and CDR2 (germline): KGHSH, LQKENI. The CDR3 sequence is CASSSGQDGEQYF. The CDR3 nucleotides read TGTGCCAGCTCATCTGGACAGGATGGGGAGCAGTACTTC.

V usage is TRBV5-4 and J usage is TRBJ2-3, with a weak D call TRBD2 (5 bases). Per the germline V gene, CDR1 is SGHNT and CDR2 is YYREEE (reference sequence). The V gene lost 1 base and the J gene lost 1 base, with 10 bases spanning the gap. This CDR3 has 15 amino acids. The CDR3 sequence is CASSLMRVGTDTQYF. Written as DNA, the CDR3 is TGTGCCAGCAGCTTGATGCGGGTTGGCACAGATACGCAGTATTTT.

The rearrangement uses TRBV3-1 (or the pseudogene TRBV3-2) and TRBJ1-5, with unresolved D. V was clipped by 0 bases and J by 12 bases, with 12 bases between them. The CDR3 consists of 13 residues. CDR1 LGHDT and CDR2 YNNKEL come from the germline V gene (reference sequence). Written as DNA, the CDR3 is TGTGCCAGCAGCCAAGATGTTTTTGGAGTCCAGCATTTT. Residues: CASSQDVFGVQHF.

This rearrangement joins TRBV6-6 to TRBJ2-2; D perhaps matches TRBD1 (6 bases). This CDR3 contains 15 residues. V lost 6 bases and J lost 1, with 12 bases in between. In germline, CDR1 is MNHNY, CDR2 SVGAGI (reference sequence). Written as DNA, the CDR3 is TGTGCCAGCAGGGCTATGGGACAGAACACCGGGGAGCTGTTTTTT. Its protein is CASRAMGQNTGELFF.

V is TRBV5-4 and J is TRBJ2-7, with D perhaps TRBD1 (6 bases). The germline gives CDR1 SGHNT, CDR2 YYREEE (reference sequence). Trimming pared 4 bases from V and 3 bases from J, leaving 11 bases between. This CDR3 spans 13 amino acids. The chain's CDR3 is CASSPPGHYEQYF. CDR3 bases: TGTGCCAGCAGCCCACCGGGACACTACGAGCAGTACTTC.

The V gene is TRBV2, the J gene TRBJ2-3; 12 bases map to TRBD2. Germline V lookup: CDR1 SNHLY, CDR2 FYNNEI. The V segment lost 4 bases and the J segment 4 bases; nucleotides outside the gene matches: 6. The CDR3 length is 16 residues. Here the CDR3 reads CASSVTSGRSSDTQYF. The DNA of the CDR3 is TGTGCCAGCAGTGTAACTAGCGGGAGGAGTTCAGATACGCAGTATTTT.

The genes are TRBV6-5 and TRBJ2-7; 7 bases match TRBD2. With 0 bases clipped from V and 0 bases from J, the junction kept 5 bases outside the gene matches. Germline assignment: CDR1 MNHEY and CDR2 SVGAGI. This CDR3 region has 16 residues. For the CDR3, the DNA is TGTGCCAGCAGTTACTCAGGACTAGACGGCTCCTACGAGCAGTACTTC. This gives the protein CASSYSGLDGSYEQYF.

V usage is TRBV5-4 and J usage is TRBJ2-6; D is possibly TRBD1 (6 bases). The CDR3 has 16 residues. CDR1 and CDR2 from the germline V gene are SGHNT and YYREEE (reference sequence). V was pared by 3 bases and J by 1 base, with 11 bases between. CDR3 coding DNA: TGTGCCAGCAGCTCCGGCAGGGGTTCTGGGGCCAACGTCCTGACTTTC. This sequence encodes CASSSGRGSGANVLTF.

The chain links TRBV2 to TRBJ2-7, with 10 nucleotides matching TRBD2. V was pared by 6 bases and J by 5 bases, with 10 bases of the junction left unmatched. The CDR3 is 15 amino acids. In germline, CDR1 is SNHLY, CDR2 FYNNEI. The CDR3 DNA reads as TGTGCCAGCAGGGCTAGCGGGAGTGGTATCGACGAGCAGTACTTC. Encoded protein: CASRASGSGIDEQYF.

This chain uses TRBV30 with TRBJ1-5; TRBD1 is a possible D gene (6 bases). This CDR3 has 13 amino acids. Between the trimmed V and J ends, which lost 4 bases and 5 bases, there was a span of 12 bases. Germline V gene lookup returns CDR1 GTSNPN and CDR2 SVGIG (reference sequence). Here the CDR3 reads CAWTTGSDQPQHF. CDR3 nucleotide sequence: TGTGCCTGGACCACAGGGTCCGATCAGCCCCAGCATTTT.

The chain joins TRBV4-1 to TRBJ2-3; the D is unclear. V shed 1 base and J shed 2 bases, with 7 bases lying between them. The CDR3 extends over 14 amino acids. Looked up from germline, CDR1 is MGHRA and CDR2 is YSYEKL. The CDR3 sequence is CASSQVTVTDTQYF. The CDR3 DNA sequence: TGCGCCAGCAGCCAAGTAACAGTCACAGATACGCAGTATTTT.

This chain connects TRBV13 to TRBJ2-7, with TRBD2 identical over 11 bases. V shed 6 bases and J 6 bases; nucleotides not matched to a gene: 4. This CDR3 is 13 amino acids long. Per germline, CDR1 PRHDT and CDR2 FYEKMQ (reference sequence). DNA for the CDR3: TGTGCCAGCAGTCGTAGCGGGAGGGGCGAGCAGTACTTC. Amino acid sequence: CASSRSGRGEQYF.

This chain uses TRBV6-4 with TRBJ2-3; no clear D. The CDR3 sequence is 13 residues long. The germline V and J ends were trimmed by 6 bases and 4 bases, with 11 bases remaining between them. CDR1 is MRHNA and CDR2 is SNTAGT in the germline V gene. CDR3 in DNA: TGTGCCAGCAGGGGCCCTTTCTCAGATACGCAGTATTTT. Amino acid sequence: CASRGPFSDTQYF.

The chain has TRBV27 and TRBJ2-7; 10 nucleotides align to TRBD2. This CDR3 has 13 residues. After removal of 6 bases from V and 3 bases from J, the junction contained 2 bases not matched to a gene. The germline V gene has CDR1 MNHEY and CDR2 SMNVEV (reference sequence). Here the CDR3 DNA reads TGTGCCAGCAGGGCTAGCGGGAGCTACGAGCAGTACTTC. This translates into CASRASGSYEQYF.

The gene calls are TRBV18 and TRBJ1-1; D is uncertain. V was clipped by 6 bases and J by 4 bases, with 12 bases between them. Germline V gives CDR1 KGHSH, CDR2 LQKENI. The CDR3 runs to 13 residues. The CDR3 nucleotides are TGTGCCAGCTCGAATTCTCGGGGCACTGAAGCTTTCTTT. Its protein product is CASSNSRGTEAFF.

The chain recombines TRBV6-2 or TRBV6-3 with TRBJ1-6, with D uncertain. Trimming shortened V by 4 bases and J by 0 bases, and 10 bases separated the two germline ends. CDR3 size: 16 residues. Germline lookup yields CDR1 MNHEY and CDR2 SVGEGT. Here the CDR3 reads CASSLTGSSYNSPLHF. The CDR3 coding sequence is TGTGCCAGCAGTTTGACGGGGAGCTCCTATAATTCACCCCTCCACTTT.

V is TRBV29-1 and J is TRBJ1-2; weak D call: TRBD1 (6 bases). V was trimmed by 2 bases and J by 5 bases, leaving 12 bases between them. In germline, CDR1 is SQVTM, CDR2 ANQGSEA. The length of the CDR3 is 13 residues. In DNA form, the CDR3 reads TGCAGCGTTGAAAGGGGAACAGGGTATGGCTACACCTTC. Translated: CSVERGTGYGYTF.

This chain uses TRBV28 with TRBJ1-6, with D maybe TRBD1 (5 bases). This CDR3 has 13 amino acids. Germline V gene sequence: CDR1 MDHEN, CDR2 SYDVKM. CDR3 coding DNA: TGTGGGACACTCAGCTCCTATAATTCACCCCTCCACTTT. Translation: CGTLSSYNSPLHF.

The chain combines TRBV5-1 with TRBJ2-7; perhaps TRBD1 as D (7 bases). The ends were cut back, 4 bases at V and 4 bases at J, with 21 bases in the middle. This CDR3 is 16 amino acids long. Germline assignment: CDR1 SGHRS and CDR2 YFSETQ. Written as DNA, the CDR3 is TGCGCCAGCAGCCTACGGGGTTCAGGGGGGAAATACGAGCAGTACTTC. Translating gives CASSLRGSGGKYEQYF.

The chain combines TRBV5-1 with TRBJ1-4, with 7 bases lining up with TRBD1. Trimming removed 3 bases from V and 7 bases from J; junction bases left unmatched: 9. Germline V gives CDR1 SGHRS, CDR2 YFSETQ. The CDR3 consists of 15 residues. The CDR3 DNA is TGCGCCAGCAGCTCCACAGGGGACGGCCGTGAAAAACTGTTTTTT. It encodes CASSSTGDGREKLFF. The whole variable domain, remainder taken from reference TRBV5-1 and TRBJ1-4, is KAGVTQTPRYLIKTRGQQVTLSCSPISGHRSVSWYQQTPGQGLQFLFEYFSETQRNKGNFPGRFSGRQFSNSRSEMNVSTLELGDSALYLCASSSTGDGREKLFFGSGTQLSVL.

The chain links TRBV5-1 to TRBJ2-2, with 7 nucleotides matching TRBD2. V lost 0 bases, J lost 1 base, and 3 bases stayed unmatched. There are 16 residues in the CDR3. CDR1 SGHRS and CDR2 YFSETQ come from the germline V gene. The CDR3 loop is CASSLAPGGNTGELFF. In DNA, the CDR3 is TGCGCCAGCAGCTTGGCCCCGGGGGGGAACACCGGGGAGCTGTTTTTT.